Listed below are T cell receptor beta chains from one sample, sequenced in a study of glioma-infiltrating T cells after dendritic cell vaccination. Libraries were prepared by immunoSEQ multiplex PCR; TCRdb keeps only in-frame clonotypes and omits some of them. The data contain around 25,000 clones, roughly nine tenths of them singletons. This material consisted of blood, taken after dendritic cell vaccination. These receptors all stem from a human donor with glioblastoma. The conserved cysteine and the conserved F or W are not part of the CDR3 here.

cdr3_length j_call v_call cdr3_aa
15 TRBJ2-1 TRBV5-4 ASSRGGGGETGNEQF
13 TRBJ1-1 TRBV5-5 ASSSPRGLFTEAF
13 TRBJ2-2 TRBV5-4 ASRAQGPNTGELF
11 TRBJ1-2 TRBV6-5 ASSKTGGHGYT
10 TRBJ2-5 TRBV10-3 AIGDSPETQY
14 TRBJ2-3 TRBV12-5 ASGLGTTGYTDTQY
13 TRBJ1-2 TRBV5-8 ASSLGRRGTGGYT
10 TRBJ2-3 TRBV6-6 ANNSQGDTQY
12 TRBJ2-7 TRBV10-3 AIRGDRGDYEQY
13 TRBJ2-7 TRBV15 ATSRVGDRRYEQY
13 TRBJ2-5 TRBV13 ASSPRGGYQETQY
13 TRBJ1-5 TRBV5-1 ASRPETGDNQPQH
13 TRBJ2-1 TRBV7-6 ASSLGDRPYNEQF
10 TRBJ2-3 TRBV30 AWSGRRDTQY
11 TRBJ2-5 TRBV2 ASNREFQETQY
12 TRBJ1-2 TRBV7-8 ASSAWAGAEGYT
13 TRBJ2-5 TRBV27 ASSPSRQGGETQY
12 TRBJ2-5 TRBV7-9 ASSLTGGRETQY
14 TRBJ2-1 TRBV6-5 ASSYSRASGVNEQF
10 TRBJ2-3 TRBV29-1 SARQGSDTQY
13 TRBJ2-7 TRBV2 ASSEGRTGGAEQY
14 TRBJ2-3 TRBV9 ASSLGQGTFTDTQY
12 TRBJ1-1 TRBV19 ASSIGGGGPEAF
14 TRBJ1-6 TRBV2 ASIPSISTYNSPLH
14 TRBJ1-2 TRBV10-3 AISDPGGTNDYGYT
11 TRBJ2-2 TRBV18 ASSPQGPGELF
10 TRBJ2-4 TRBV7-9 ASSLEQVIQY
11 TRBJ1-1 TRBV27 AIGTGSNTEAF
17 TRBJ1-6 TRBV5-3 ARSFGGPNRWEGNSPLH
12 TRBJ1-6 TRBV30 AWRTRSTNSPLH
12 TRBJ1-1 TRBV14 ASSAGNTETEAF
13 TRBJ1-2 TRBV25-1 ASSEWGQESYGYT
11 TRBJ1-2 TRBV7-8 ASSPRTAYGYT
13 TRBJ2-7 TRBV7-9 ASSLVDTQSHEQY
16 TRBJ2-1 TRBV7-8 ASSPHGTGDSSYNEQF
12 TRBJ1-1 TRBV5-1 ASSFAGMNTEAF
13 TRBJ1-3 TRBV6-1 ASSETGSTGNTIY
12 TRBJ2-5 TRBV7-9 ASSFSGGGETQY
11 TRBJ2-3 TRBV10-2 ASSLGTGHTQY
15 TRBJ1-1 TRBV7-8 ASSLDRGFSYNTEAF
11 TRBJ2-1 TRBV5-6 ASSAGEYNEQF
12 TRBJ1-6 TRBV27 ASSPGQSNSPLH
16 TRBJ2-2 TRBV5-1 ASSLIFRDRGYTGELF
11 - TRBV7-9 ASSLEGFYEQY
11 TRBJ1-2 TRBV5-4 ASSIGQGTGYT